This is a list of T cell receptor beta chains from one sample in a study of beta chain features in type 1 diabetes. TCRdb's table, derived via immunoSEQ multiplex PCR, lists solely in-frame clones and lacks some. The table has around 450,000 clones, around 10% seen once. Sequenced: naive CD4+ T cells from blood. Receptors were obtained from a woman between 18 and 29 years old in good health. Each CDR3 is given with its conserved first and last residue. D genes are given only for firm matches. The size field is filled for only some rows; it gives once, few, many or a size class.

V: TRBV5-1
D: TRBD1
J: TRBJ2-7
size: few
CDR3: CASSIDRGRYEQYF
DNA: TGCGCCAGCAGCATAGACAGGGGCCGCTACGAGCAGTACTTC

V: TRBV15
D: NA
J: TRBJ2-1
size: few
CDR3: CATSRVSQSNEQFF
DNA: TGTGCCACCAGCAGAGTGTCCCAGTCAAATGAGCAGTTCTTC

V: TRBV5-6
D: NA
J: TRBJ1-5
size: NA
CDR3: CASSAGRQGLTQPQHF
DNA: TGTGCCAGCAGCGCCGGTCGGCAGGGTCTGACTCAGCCCCAGCATTTT

V: TRBV2
D: TRBD1
J: TRBJ1-4
size: few
CDR3: CVTGTGSEKLFF
DNA: TGTGTGACCGGGACAGGGAGCGAAAAACTGTTTTTT

V: TRBV7-3
D: NA
J: TRBJ2-1
size: few
CDR3: CASSLIAGSSYNEQFF
DNA: TGTGCCAGCAGCTTAATTGCAGGGAGCTCCTACAATGAGCAGTTCTTC

V: TRBV29-1
D: TRBD1
J: TRBJ1-1
size: few
CDR3: CSVLGTANTEAFF
DNA: TGCAGCGTCCTCGGGACAGCGAACACTGAAGCTTTCTTT

V: TRBV10-3
D: TRBD1
J: TRBJ2-7
size: NA
CDR3: CAISEGTGGSYEQYF
DNA: TGTGCCATCAGTGAGGGGACAGGGGGATCCTACGAGCAGTACTTC

V: TRBV7-8
D: NA
J: TRBJ2-1
size: NA
CDR3: CASSLGPGDNEQFF
DNA: TGTGCCAGCAGCTTAGGACCGGGGGACAATGAGCAGTTCTTC

V: TRBV13
D: NA
J: TRBJ1-1
size: few
CDR3: CASSFSGQSTWGTEAFF
DNA: TGTGCCAGCAGCTTCAGTGGACAGTCAACTTGGGGCACTGAAGCTTTCTTT

V: TRBV25-1
D: NA
J: TRBJ1-6
size: NA
CDR3: CASSESPNRLFNSPLHF
DNA: TGTGCCAGCAGTGAATCCCCCAACAGACTGTTTAATTCACCCCTCCACTTT

V: TRBV30
D: NA
J: TRBJ1-5
size: NA
CDR3: CAFSSPYGNQPQHF
DNA: TGTGCCTTCTCGTCCCCCTATGGAAATCAGCCCCAGCATTTT

V: TRBV5-6
D: NA
J: TRBJ2-7
size: once
CDR3: CASSPGLPYEQYF
DNA: TGTGCCAGCAGCCCGGGACTGCCCTACGAGCAGTACTTC

V: TRBV7-2
D: NA
J: TRBJ2-3
size: few
CDR3: CASSRSGIHTDTQYF
DNA: TGTGCCAGCAGCCGCTCCGGGATCCACACAGATACGCAGTATTTT

V: TRBV7-2
D: NA
J: TRBJ2-7
size: NA
CDR3: CASTTAHEQYF
DNA: TGTGCCAGCACCACGGCCCACGAGCAGTACTTC

V: TRBV28
D: TRBD2
J: TRBJ2-3
size: few
CDR3: CASSYQLAGVADTQYF
DNA: TGTGCCAGCAGTTACCAACTAGCGGGGGTCGCAGATACGCAGTATTTT

V: TRBV9
D: NA
J: TRBJ2-5
size: NA
CDR3: CASSVGSEETQYF
DNA: TGTGCCAGCAGCGTAGGGTCGGAAGAGACCCAGTACTTC